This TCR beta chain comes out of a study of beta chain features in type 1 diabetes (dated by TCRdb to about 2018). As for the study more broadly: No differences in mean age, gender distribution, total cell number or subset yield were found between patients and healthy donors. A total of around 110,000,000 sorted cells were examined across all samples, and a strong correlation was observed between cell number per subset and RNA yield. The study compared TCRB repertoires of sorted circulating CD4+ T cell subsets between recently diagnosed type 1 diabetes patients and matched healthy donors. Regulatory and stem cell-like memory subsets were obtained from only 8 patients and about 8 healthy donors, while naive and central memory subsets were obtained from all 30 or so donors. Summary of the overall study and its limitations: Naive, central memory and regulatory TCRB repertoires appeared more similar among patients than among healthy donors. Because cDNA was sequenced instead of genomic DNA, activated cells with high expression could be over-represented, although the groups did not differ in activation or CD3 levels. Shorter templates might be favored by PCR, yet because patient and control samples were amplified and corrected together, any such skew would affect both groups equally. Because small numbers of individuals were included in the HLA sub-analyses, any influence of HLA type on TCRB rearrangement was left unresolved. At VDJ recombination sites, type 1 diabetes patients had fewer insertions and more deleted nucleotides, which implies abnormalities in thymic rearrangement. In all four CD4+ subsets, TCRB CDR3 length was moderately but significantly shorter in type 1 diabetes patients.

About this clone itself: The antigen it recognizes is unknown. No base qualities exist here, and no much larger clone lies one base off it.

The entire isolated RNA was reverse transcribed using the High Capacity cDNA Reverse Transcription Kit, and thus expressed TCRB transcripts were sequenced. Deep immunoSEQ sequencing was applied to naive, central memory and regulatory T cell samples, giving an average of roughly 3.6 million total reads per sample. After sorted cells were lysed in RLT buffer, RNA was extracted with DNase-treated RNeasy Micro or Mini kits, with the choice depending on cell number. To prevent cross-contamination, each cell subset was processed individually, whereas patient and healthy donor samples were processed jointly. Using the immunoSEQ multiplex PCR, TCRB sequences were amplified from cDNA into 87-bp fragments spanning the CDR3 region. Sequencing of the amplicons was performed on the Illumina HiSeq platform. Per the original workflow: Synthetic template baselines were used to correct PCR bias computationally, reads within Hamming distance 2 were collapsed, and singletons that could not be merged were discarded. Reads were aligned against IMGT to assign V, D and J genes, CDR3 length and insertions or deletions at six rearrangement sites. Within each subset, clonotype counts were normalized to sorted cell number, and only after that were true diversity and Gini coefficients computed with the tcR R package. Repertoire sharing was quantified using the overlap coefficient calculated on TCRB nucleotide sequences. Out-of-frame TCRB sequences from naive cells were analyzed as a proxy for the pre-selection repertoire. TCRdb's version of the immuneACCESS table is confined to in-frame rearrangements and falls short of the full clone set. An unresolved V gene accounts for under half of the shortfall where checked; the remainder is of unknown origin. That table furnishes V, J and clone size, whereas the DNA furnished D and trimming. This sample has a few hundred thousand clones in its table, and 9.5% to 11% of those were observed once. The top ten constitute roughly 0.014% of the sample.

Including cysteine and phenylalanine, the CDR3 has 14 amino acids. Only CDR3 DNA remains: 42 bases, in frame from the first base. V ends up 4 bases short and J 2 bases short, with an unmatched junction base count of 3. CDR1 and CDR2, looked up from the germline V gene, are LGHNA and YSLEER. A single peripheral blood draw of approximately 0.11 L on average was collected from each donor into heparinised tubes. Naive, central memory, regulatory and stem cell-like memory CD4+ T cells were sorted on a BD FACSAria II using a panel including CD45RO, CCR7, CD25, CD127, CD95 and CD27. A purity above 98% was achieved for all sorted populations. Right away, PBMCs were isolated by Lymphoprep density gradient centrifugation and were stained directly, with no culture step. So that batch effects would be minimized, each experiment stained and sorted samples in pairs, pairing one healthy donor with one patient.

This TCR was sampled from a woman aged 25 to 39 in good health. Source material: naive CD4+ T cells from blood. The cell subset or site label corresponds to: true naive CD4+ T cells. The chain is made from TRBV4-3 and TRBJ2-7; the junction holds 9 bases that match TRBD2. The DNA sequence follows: TGCGCCAGCAGCCCCTCTAGCGGGGCCTACGAGCAGTACTTC. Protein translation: CASSPSSGAYEQYF.